The 9 T cell receptor beta chains presented below share a single source sample, sequenced in a study of radiotherapy plus CTLA-4 blockade in lung cancer. Produced via immunoSEQ multiplex PCR; TCRdb's table is partial and in-frame only. The repertoire consists of around 90,000 clones, with 83% occurring once and the leading ten covering 0.84%. The input for sequencing was peripheral blood, taken from a patient treated with radiotherapy plus ipilimumab. The receptors come from a human donor with non-small cell lung cancer who had stable disease on radiotherapy plus ipilimumab.

This chain joins TRBV7-9 and TRBJ2-7, with 9 positions matching TRBD1. Per germline, CDR1 SEHNR and CDR2 FQNEAQ (reference sequence). The CDR3 runs 14 residues. Germline trimming cut 5 bases from V and 6 bases from J; bases unmatched to any gene: 8. For the CDR3, the DNA is TGTGCCAGCAGCCCCGGGACAGGGTCTGGCGAGCAGTACTTC. It yields the protein CASSPGTGSGEQYF.

The CDR3: CSVGDAVKYF. The DNA for the CDR3 is TGCAGCGTTGGCGACGCGGTCAAGTACTTC. J is TRBJ2-7 and V is TRBV29-1; D remains ambiguous. This CDR3 has 10 amino acids. CDR1 and CDR2 (germline): SQVTM, ANQGSEA. V gave up 4 bases and J gave up 11 bases, with 12 bases separating them.

The chain carries TRBV5-8 and TRBJ1-4; 8 bases fit TRBD1. The CDR3 is made up of 16 amino acids. Germline values: CDR1 SGHTS, CDR2 YDEGEE. The ends lost 0 bases at V and 5 bases at J; junction bases unmatched: 6. The CDR3 coding sequence is TGTGCCAGCAGCTTGGTTGCAGGGGGCGAGAATGAAAAACTGTTTTTT. It specifies CASSLVAGGENEKLFF.

The chain is built from TRBV28 and TRBJ1-6, with 7 bases that match TRBD1. In germline, CDR1 is MDHEN, CDR2 SYDVKM. The V and J ends lost 6 bases and 9 bases, in that order; junction bases with no gene match: 8. This CDR3 region has 14 residues. This CDR3 is CASSHGAGGSPLHF. CDR3 DNA: TGTGCCAGCAGCCATGGGGCAGGGGGTTCACCCCTCCACTTT.

The chain uses TRBV2 and TRBJ1-2; 7 bases align to TRBD1. Losses at the gene ends were 7 bases for V and 4 bases for J; bases not matched to a gene: 3. Germline-derived CDR1 and CDR2 are SNHLY and FYNNEI. This CDR3 is built from 12 residues. The CDR3 protein is CASTGGSYGYTF. In DNA form, the CDR3 reads TGTGCCAGCACAGGGGGTAGCTATGGCTACACCTTC.

This clone was observed once. The V gene is TRBV18, the J gene TRBJ1-1, with a weak D call TRBD1 (5 bases). V lost 0 bases and J 1 base, leaving 15 bases between the germline ends. Germline V gives CDR1 KGHSH, CDR2 LQKENI. CDR3 length equals 17 residues. CDR3: CASSPPEGVRGNTEAFF. The CDR3, as DNA: TGTGCCAGCTCACCACCGGAAGGGGTCCGGGGGAACACTGAAGCTTTCTTT.

J is TRBJ2-7 and V is TRBV11-2; the D is unclear. The CDR3 extends over 14 amino acids. The V and J ends lost 5 bases and 4 bases respectively, with 15 bases between them. Germline V gives CDR1 SGHAT, CDR2 FQNNGV. CDR3: CASSPRRRGYEQYF. CDR3 DNA sequence: TGTGCCAGCAGCCCCCGACGCCGAGGATACGAGCAGTACTTC.

The chain couples TRBV9 to TRBJ2-1; TRBD2 is a possible D gene (6 bases). The CDR3 is 15 residues long. Trimming left V 2 bases short and J 0 bases short, with 9 bases between. Germline CDR1 reads SGDLS; CDR2 reads YYNGEE. For the CDR3, the DNA is TGTGCCAGCAGCGTTAGCGGTACCTCCTACAATGAGCAGTTCTTC. Its protein is CASSVSGTSYNEQFF.

This chain connects TRBV6-1 to TRBJ2-3; 7 bases fit TRBD2. The CDR3 sequence is 15 residues long. J lost 0 bases, V lost 5 bases, and 5 bases had no gene match. The germline CDR1 and CDR2 sequences are MNHNS and SASEGT. The CDR3 sequence: CASSRVGGSTDTQYF. The CDR3 DNA is TGTGCCAGCAGTAGGGTGGGGGGGAGCACAGATACGCAGTATTTT.